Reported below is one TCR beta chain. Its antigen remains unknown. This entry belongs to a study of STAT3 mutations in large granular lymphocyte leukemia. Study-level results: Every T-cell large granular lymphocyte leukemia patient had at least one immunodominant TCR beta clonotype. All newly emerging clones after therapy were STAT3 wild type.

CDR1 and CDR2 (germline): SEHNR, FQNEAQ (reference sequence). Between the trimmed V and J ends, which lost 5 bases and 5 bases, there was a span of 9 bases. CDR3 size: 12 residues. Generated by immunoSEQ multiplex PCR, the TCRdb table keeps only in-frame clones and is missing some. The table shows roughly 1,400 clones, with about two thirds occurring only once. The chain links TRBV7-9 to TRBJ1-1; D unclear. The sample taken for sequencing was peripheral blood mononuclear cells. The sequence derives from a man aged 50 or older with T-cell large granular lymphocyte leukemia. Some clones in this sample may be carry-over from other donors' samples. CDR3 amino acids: CASSVSLTEAFF. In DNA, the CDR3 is TGTGCCAGCAGCGTGAGTTTGACTGAAGCTTTCTTT.